This T cell receptor (beta chain) was documented in a study of shared clonotypes between healthy human individuals. For the study at large: Per donor, three plates held CD4 naive cells, three held CD4 memory, two held CD8 naive and one held CD8 memory.

Only in-frame clones appear in the TCRdb table, and some are missing; sequencing was by immunoSEQ multiplex PCR. The table has around 2.1 million clones, approximately 94% seen once. The CDR3 length is 16 residues. V shed 5 bases and J 4 bases; nucleotides not matched to a gene: 12. CDR1 is SGHVS and CDR2 is FQNEAQ in the germline V gene. Positively selected for CCR7, the CD45RO-negative cells used as naive CD8 cells excluded terminally differentiated effector memory CD45RA+ cells. This chain joins TRBV7-8 and TRBJ2-7, with TRBD1 identical over 9 bases. The sequence came from a man younger than 30 in good health. Some clones in this sample may be carry-over from other donors' samples. Sample: naive CD8+ T cells from PBMCs. This chain's CDR3 is CASSEYKDRGRYEQYF. CDR3 DNA: TGTGCCAGCAGCGAGTACAAGGACAGGGGCCGGTACGAGCAGTACTTC.